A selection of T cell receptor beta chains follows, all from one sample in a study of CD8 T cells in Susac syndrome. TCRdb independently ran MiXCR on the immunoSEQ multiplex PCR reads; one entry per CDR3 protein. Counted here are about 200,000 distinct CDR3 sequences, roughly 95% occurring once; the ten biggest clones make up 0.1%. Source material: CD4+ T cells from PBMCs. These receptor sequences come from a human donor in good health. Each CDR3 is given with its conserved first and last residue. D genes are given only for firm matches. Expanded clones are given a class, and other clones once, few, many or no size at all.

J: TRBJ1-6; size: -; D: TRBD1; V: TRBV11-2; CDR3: CASSLPGQQVYPLHF; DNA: TGTGCCAGCAGCTTACCGGGACAGCAGGTGTATCCCCTCCACTTT
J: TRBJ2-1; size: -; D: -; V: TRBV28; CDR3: CASSPPTVEEFF; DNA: TGTGCCAGCAGTCCCCCCACCGTAGAAGAGTTCTTC
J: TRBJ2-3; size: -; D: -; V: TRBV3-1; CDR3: CASSQPLYRVNTDTQYF; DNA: TGTGCCAGCAGCCAACCCCTTTACAGGGTCAACACAGATACGCAGTATTTT
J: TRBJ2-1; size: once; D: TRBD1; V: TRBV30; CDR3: CAWSRGAGGYNEQFF; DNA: TGTGCCTGGAGTAGAGGGGCAGGGGGCTACAATGAGCAGTTCTTC
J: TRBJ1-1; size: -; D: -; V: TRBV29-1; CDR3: CSVDGPWGEAFF; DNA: TGCAGCGTTGACGGGCCGTGGGGTGAAGCTTTCTTT
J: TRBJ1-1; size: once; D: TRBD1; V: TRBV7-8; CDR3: CASSWGQGRNTEAFF; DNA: TGTGCCAGCAGCTGGGGACAGGGGAGGAACACTGAAGCTTTCTTT
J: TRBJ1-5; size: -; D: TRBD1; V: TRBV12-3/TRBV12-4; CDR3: CASSYTGGGQPQHF; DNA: TGTGCCAGCAGTTACACAGGGGGCGGACAGCCCCAGCATTTT
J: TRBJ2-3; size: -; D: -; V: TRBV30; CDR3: CAWSRDVSTDTQYF; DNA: TGTGCCTGGAGTCGGGACGTGAGCACAGATACGCAGTATTTT
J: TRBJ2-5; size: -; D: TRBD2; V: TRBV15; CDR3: CATSSITSGQETQYF; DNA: TGTGCCACCAGCAGTATAACTAGCGGACAAGAGACCCAGTACTTC
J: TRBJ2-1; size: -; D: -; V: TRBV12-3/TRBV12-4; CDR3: CASSRHEGVYNEQFF; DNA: TGTGCCAGCAGTCGACACGAAGGCGTCTACAATGAGCAGTTCTTC
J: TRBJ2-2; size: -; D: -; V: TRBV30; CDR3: CAWSGSGELFF; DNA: TGTGCCTGGAGCGGGTCCGGGGAGCTGTTTTTT
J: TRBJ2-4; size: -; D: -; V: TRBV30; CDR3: CAWSPLGQRRDIQYF; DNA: TGTGCCTGGAGTCCGTTAGGGCAACGGCGAGACATTCAGTACTTC
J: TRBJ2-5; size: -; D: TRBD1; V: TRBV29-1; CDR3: CSGQGYGETQYF; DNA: TGCAGCGGACAGGGGTACGGAGAGACCCAGTACTTC
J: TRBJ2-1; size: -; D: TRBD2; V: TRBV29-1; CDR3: CSGGLSDEQFF; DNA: TGCAGCGGGGGACTATCCGATGAGCAGTTCTTC
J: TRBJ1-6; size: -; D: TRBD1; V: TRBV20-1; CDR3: CSARRDRGLRSNSPLHF; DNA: TGCAGTGCTAGAAGGGACAGGGGCCTTCGGTCCAATTCACCCCTCCACTTT
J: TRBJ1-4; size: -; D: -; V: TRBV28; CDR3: CASSLSEKLFF; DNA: TGTGCCAGCAGTCTTTCAGAAAAACTGTTTTTT
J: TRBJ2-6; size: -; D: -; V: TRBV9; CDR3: CASSARSSWIGGNSGANVLTF; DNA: TGTGCCAGCAGCGCCCGGTCCTCTTGGATCGGGGGCAACTCTGGGGCCAACGTCCTGACTTTC
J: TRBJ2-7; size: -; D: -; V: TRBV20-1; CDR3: CSAPRAGTYEQYF; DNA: TGCAGTGCCCCCCGGGCAGGGACCTACGAGCAGTACTTC
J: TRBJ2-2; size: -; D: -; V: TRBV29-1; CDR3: CSARASGNTGELFF; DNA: TGCAGCGCCAGAGCATCTGGTAACACCGGGGAGCTGTTTTTT
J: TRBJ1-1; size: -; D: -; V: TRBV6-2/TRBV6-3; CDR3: CASSYSQGWGMNTEAFF; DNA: TGTGCCAGCAGTTACTCACAGGGATGGGGCATGAACACTGAAGCTTTCTTT
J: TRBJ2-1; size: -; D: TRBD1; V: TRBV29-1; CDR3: CSVVTSGQGAYNEQFF; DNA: TGCAGCGTTGTGACCTCGGGACAGGGGGCCTACAATGAGCAGTTCTTC
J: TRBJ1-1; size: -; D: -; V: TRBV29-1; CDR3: CSVASPGNTEAFF; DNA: TGCAGCGTTGCTAGTCCGGGGAACACTGAAGCTTTCTTT